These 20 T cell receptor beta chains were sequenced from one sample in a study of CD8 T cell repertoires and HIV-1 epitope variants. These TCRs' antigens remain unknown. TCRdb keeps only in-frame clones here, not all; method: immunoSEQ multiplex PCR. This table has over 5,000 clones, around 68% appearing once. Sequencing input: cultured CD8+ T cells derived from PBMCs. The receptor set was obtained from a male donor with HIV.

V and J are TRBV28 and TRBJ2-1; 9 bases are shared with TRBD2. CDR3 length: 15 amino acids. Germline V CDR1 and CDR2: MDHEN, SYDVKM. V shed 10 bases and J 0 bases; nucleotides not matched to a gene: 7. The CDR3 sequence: CATKREVSSYNEQFF. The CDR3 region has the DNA TGTGCCACTAAGCGGGAGGTTAGCTCCTACAATGAGCAGTTCTTC.

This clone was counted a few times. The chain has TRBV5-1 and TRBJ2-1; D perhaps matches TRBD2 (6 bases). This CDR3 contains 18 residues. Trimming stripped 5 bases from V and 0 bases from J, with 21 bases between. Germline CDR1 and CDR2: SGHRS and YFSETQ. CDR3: CASSSLDLAISSYNEQFF. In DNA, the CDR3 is TGCGCCAGCAGTTCCCTCGACCTAGCGATTAGCTCCTACAATGAGCAGTTCTTC.

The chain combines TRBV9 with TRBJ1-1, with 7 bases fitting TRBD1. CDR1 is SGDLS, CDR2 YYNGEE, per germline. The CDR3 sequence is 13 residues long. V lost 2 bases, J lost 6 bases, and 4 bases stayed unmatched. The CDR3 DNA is TGTGCCAGCAGCGTCGGACAGGTTTCTGAAGCTTTCTTT. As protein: CASSVGQVSEAFF. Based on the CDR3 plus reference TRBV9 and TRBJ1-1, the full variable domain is DSGVTQTPKHLITATGQRVTLRCSPRSGDLSVYWYQQSLDQGLQFLIQYYNGEERAKGNILERFSAQQFPDLHSELNLSSLELGDSALYFCASSVGQVSEAFFGQGTRLTVV.

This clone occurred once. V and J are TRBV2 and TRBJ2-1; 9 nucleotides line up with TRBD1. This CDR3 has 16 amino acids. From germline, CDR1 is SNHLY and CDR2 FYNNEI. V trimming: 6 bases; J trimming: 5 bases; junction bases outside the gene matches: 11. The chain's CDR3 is CASRERTGEPHNEQFF. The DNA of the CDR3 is TGTGCCAGCAGAGAGCGGACAGGGGAGCCCCACAATGAGCAGTTCTTC.

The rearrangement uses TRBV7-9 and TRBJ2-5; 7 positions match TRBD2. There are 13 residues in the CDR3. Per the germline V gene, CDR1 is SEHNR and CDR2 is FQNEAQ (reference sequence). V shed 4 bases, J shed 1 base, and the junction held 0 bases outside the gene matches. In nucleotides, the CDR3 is TGTGCCAGCAGCTGGGAGGGCCAAGAGACCCAGTACTTC. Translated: CASSWEGQETQYF.

The CDR3 bases are TGTGCCAGCAGTGATTTGTCTAATAATTCACCCCTCCACTTT. Translation: CASSDLSNNSPLHF. The J gene is TRBJ1-6, the V gene TRBV25-1, with no clear D. V was trimmed by 3 bases and J by 5 bases, leaving 8 bases between them. Germline CDR1 and CDR2: MGHDK and SYGVNS. This CDR3 has 14 amino acids.

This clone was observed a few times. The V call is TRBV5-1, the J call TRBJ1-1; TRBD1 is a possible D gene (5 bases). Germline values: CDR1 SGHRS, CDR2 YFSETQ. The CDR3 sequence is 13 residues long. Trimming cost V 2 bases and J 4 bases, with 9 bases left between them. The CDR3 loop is CASSLYGGTEAFF. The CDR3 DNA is TGCGCCAGCAGCTTATATGGGGGCACTGAAGCTTTCTTT.

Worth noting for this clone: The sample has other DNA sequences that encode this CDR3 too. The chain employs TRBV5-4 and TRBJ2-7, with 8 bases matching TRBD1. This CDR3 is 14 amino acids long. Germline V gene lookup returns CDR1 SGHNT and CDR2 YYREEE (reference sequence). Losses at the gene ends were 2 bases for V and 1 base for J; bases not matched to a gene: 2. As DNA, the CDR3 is TGTGCCAGCAGCTTCGGACAGGGTTCCTACGAGCAGTACTTC. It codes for CASSFGQGSYEQYF.

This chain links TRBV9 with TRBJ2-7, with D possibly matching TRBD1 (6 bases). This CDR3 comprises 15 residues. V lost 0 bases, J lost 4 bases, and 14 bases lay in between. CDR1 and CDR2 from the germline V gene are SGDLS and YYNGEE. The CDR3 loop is CASSVEAWTAYEQYF. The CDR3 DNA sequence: TGTGCCAGCAGCGTAGAGGCGTGGACAGCTTACGAGCAGTACTTC.

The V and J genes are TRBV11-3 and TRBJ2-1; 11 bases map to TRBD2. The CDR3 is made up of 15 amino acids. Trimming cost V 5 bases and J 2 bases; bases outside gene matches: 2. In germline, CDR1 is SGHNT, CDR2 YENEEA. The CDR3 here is CASSLAGGPYNEQFF. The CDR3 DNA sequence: TGTGCCAGCAGCCTAGCGGGGGGTCCCTACAATGAGCAGTTCTTC.

The CDR3 nucleotides are TGTGCCAGCAGCTTTTCTAGCGGGGGGCAAGAGACCCAGTACTTC. Its protein product is CASSFSSGGQETQYF. The rearrangement links TRBV5-5 to TRBJ2-5, with 11 bases identical to TRBD2. Germline values: CDR1 SGHKS, CDR2 YYEKEE (reference sequence). This CDR3 has 15 residues. Trimming took 2 bases from V and 2 from J; bases not matched to a gene: 2.

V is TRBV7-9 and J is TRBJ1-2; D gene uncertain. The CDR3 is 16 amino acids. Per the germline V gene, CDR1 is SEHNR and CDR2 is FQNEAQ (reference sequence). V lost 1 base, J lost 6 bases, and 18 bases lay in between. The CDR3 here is CASSLEVRVLKNGYTF. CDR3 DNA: TGTGCCAGCAGCTTAGAAGTTAGGGTTCTGAAGAATGGCTACACCTTC.

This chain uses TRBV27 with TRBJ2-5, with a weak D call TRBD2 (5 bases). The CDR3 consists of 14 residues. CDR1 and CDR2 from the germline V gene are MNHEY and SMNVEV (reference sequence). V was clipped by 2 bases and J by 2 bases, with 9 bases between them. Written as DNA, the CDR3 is TGTGCCAGCAGTTTAACCAGCGGTCAAGAGACCCAGTACTTC. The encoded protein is CASSLTSGQETQYF.

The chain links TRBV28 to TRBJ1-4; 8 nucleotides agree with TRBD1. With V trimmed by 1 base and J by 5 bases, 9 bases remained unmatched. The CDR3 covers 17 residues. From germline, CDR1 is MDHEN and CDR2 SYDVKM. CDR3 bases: TGTGCCAGCAGTTTATTACAACAGGGGGGGCTGAATGAAAAACTGTTTTTT. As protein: CASSLLQQGGLNEKLFF.

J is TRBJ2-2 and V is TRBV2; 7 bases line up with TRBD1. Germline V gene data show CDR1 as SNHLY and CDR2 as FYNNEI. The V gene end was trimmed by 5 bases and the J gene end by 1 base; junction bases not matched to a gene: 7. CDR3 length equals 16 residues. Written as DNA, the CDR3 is TGTGCCAGCAGTCCTACAGGGGCCAGGAACACCGGGGAGCTGTTTTTT. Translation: CASSPTGARNTGELFF.

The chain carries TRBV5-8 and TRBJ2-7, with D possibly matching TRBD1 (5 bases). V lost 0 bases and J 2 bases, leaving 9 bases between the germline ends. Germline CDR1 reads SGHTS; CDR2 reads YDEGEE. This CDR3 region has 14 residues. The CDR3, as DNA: TGTGCCAGCAGCTTGGGGGGCACGACCTACGAGCAGTACTTC. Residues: CASSLGGTTYEQYF.

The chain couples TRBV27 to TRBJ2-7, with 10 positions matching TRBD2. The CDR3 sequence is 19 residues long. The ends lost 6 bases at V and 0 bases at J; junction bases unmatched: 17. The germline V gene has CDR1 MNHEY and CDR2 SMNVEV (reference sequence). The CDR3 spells CASSPLSISGGIDSYEQYF. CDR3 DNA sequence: TGTGCCAGCAGCCCTCTTTCGATTAGCGGGGGGATTGACTCCTACGAGCAGTACTTC.

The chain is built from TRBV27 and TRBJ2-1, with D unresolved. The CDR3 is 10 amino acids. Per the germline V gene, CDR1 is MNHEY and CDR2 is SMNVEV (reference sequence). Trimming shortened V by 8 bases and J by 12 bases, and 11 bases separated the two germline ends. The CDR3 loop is CASGWGRQFF. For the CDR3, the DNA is TGTGCCAGCGGTTGGGGAAGGCAGTTCTTC.

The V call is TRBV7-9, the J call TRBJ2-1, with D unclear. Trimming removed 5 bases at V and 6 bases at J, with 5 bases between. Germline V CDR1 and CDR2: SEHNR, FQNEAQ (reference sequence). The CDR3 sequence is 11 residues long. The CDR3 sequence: CASSGLNEQFF. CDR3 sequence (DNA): TGTGCCAGCAGCGGTCTCAATGAGCAGTTCTTC.

The CDR3 region is CASIEGGAANTEAFF. The CDR3 nucleotides read TGTGCCAGCATCGAGGGGGGGGCGGCGAACACTGAAGCTTTCTTT. The V and J genes are TRBV6-5 and TRBJ1-1, with a possible D match to TRBD1 (6 bases). Germline lookup yields CDR1 MNHEY and CDR2 SVGAGI. The CDR3 is 15 amino acids. Trimming left V 7 bases short and J 1 base short, with 16 bases between.